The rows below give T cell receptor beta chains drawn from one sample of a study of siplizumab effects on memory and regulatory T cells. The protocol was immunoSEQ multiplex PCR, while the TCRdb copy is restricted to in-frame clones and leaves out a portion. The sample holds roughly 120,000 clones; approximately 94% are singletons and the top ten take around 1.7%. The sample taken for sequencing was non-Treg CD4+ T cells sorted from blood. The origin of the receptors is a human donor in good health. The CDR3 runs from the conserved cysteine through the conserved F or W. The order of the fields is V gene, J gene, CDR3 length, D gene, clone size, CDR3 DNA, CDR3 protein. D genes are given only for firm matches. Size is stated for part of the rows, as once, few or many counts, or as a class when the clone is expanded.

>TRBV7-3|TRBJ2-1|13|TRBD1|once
TGTGCCAGCAGCGTGACAGGGAGCGATGAGCAGTTCTTC
CASSVTGSDEQFF
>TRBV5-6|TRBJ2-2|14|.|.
TGTGCCAGCAGCTGGGGGCAGAACACCGGGGAGCTGTTTTTT
CASSWGQNTGELFF
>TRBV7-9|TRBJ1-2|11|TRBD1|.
TGTGCCAGCAGCCCCGGGACAGGTCTCACCTTC
CASSPGTGLTF
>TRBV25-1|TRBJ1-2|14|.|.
TGTGCCAGCAGTGAGTCGGGGCTTCGATATGGCTACACCTTC
CASSESGLRYGYTF
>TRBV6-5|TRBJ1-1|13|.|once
TGTGCCAGCAGTTACTCACGGGACACTGAAGCTTTCTTT
CASSYSRDTEAFF
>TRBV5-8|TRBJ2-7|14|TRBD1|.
TGTGCCAGCAGCTGGGACAGCACTATCTCCGAGCAGTACTTC
CASSWDSTISEQYF
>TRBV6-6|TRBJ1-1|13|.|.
TGTGCCAGCAGAAAACAGGGGAACACTGAAGCTTTCTTT
CASRKQGNTEAFF
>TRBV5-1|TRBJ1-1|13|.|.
TGCGCCAGCAGCTCCAGGGCGAACACTGAAGCTTTCTTT
CASSSRANTEAFF
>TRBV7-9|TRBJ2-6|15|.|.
TGTGCCAGCAGCTTTGGTGTTTTTGGGGCCAACGTCCTGACTTTC
CASSFGVFGANVLTF
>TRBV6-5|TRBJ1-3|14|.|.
TGTGCCAGCAGTTACCGAGTATCCGGAAACACCATATATTTT
CASSYRVSGNTIYF
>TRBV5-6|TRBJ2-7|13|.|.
TGTGCCAGCAGCTTGAAGGGGAGCTACGAGCAGTACTTC
CASSLKGSYEQYF
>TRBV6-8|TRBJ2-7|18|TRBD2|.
TGTGCCAGCAGCTCCCACAACGAAGCGGGACCCGGGGTGGACGAGCAGTACTTC
CASSSHNEAGPGVDEQYF
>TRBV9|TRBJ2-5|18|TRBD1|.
TGTGCCAGCAGCGTAGGGCGGAGCAGGGGGATAGGTAGAGAGACCCAGTACTTC
CASSVGRSRGIGRETQYF
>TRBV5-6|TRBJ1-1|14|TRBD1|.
TGTGCCAGCAGCTGGGGACAGGCCAACACTGAAGCTTTCTTT
CASSWGQANTEAFF
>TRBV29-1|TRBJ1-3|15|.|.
TGCAGCGTTGAAAGGAGGGGGAGCTCTGGAAACACCATATATTTT
CSVERRGSSGNTIYF
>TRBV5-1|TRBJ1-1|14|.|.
TGCGCCAGCAGCTTCGGAGACAGACCCACTGAAGCTTTCTTT
CASSFGDRPTEAFF
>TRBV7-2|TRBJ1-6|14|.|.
TGTGCCAGCAGCGGGCCCACCAGAGATTCACCCCTCCACTTT
CASSGPTRDSPLHF
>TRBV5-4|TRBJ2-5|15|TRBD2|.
TGTGCCAGCAGCTTTACTAGCGGGGGGGCGGAGACCCAGTACTTC
CASSFTSGGAETQYF
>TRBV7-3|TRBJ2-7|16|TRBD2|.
TGTGCCAGCAGCTTATCCGCGACTAGCTACTCCTACGAGCAGTACTTC
CASSLSATSYSYEQYF
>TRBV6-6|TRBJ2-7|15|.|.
TGTGCCAGCAGTATAGGGGCCGGGTCCTCCTACGAGCAGTACTTC
CASSIGAGSSYEQYF
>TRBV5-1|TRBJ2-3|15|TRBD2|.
TGCGCCAGCAGCCGGACTAGCGGGGGCACAGATACGCAGTATTTT
CASSRTSGGTDTQYF
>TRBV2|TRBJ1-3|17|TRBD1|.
TGTGCCAGCAGTGACCGGACAGGGGCCTACTCTGGAAACACCATATATTTT
CASSDRTGAYSGNTIYF